The rows below give T cell receptor beta chains drawn from one sample of a study of shared clonotypes between healthy human individuals. Assay used: immunoSEQ multiplex PCR; TCRdb lists only in-frame clones, some missing. The data hold hundreds of thousands of clones, with 95% observed a single time. The sequencing input was naive CD8+ T cells sorted from blood. The receptors stem from a woman in her 30s in good health. CDR3s include the opening cysteine and the closing phenylalanine or tryptophan. Fields, in order: clone size, D gene, V gene, J gene, CDR3 DNA, CDR3 protein. The D gene is left open where the match is weak. For some rows the clone size is stated as once, few or many, or as a class when expanded; others skip it.

clone_size: NA; d_call: TRBD2; v_call: TRBV5-6; j_call: TRBJ2-1; cdr3_nt: TGTGCCAGCAGCTTGGCCAGCGGGAGCTTCTATGAGCAGTTCTTC; cdr3_aa: CASSLASGSFYEQFF
clone_size: NA; d_call: TRBD2; v_call: TRBV14; j_call: TRBJ2-7; cdr3_nt: TGTGCCAGCAGCCAAGGGAGGGGAGGGGCCTACGAGCAGTACTTC; cdr3_aa: CASSQGRGGAYEQYF
clone_size: NA; d_call: NA; v_call: TRBV5-6; j_call: TRBJ2-1; cdr3_nt: TGTGCCAGCAGCAGAACTAGCAATGAGCAGTTCTTC; cdr3_aa: CASSRTSNEQFF
clone_size: once; d_call: NA; v_call: TRBV4-2; j_call: TRBJ2-7; cdr3_nt: TGTGCCAGCAGCCAAGGACTACCCTACGAGCAGTACTTC; cdr3_aa: CASSQGLPYEQYF
clone_size: NA; d_call: TRBD1; v_call: TRBV10-1; j_call: TRBJ2-1; cdr3_nt: TGCGCCAGCAGTACAGGGGCTAGGCCCTACAATGAGCAGTTCTTC; cdr3_aa: CASSTGARPYNEQFF
clone_size: NA; d_call: NA; v_call: TRBV29-1; j_call: TRBJ2-1; cdr3_nt: TGCAGCGTACAAACCCCCACCTACAATGAGCAGTTCTTC; cdr3_aa: CSVQTPTYNEQFF
clone_size: NA; d_call: TRBD1; v_call: TRBV28; j_call: TRBJ1-5; cdr3_nt: TGTGCCAGCAGTCCAGAGGGACAGGGGTTTCTGCATCAGCCCCAGCATTTT; cdr3_aa: CASSPEGQGFLHQPQHF
clone_size: NA; d_call: TRBD2; v_call: TRBV27; j_call: TRBJ2-3; cdr3_nt: TGTGCCAGCAGTTTGGGGGGGCTAGCGGGAGGGGCGCAGTATTTT; cdr3_aa: CASSLGGLAGGAQYF
clone_size: NA; d_call: NA; v_call: TRBV7-8; j_call: TRBJ1-2; cdr3_nt: TGTGCCAGCAGCCACCTACATGCGTACGGCTACACCTTC; cdr3_aa: CASSHLHAYGYTF
clone_size: NA; d_call: NA; v_call: TRBV5-1; j_call: TRBJ2-7; cdr3_nt: TGCGCCAGCAGCCTGTCACCGTCCTACGAGCAGTACTTC; cdr3_aa: CASSLSPSYEQYF
clone_size: NA; d_call: TRBD2; v_call: TRBV5-4; j_call: TRBJ2-1; cdr3_nt: TGTGCCAGCAGCGGCGTAGCGGGAGGGCTCAATGAGCAGTTCTTC; cdr3_aa: CASSGVAGGLNEQFF
clone_size: NA; d_call: NA; v_call: TRBV1; j_call: TRBJ2-6; cdr3_nt: TGCACCAGCAGCAGAGTGGCCAACGTCCTGACTTTC; cdr3_aa: CTSSRVANVLTF
clone_size: NA; d_call: NA; v_call: TRBV28; j_call: TRBJ2-5; cdr3_nt: TGTGCCAGCGCCACCGAATTCGAGGAGACCCAGTACTTC; cdr3_aa: CASATEFEETQYF
clone_size: NA; d_call: NA; v_call: TRBV2; j_call: TRBJ1-4; cdr3_nt: TGTGCCAGCAGTGATGGCCCCGGCACTAATGAAAAACTGTTTTTT; cdr3_aa: CASSDGPGTNEKLFF
clone_size: NA; d_call: NA; v_call: TRBV28; j_call: TRBJ2-1; cdr3_nt: TGTGCCAGCAGGAACCTGGCGGGAAACAATGAGCAGTTCTTC; cdr3_aa: CASRNLAGNNEQFF
clone_size: once; d_call: TRBD2; v_call: TRBV27; j_call: TRBJ2-7; cdr3_nt: TGTGCCAGCAGTTTTGTTGGGACTAGCGGGAACGAGCAGTACTTC; cdr3_aa: CASSFVGTSGNEQYF
clone_size: NA; d_call: NA; v_call: TRBV27; j_call: TRBJ1-2; cdr3_nt: TGTGCCAGCAGTCCAAACCCGGCCCCCAACTATGGCTACACCTTC; cdr3_aa: CASSPNPAPNYGYTF
clone_size: NA; d_call: TRBD2; v_call: TRBV6-1; j_call: TRBJ2-7; cdr3_nt: TGTGCCAGCAGAGTAGCGGGAGGCCTCGAGCAGTACTTC; cdr3_aa: CASRVAGGLEQYF
clone_size: NA; d_call: TRBD2; v_call: TRBV2; j_call: TRBJ2-1; cdr3_nt: TGTGCCAGCAGTGAACACGACCCGGGACTAGCTTACAATGAGCAGTTCTTC; cdr3_aa: CASSEHDPGLAYNEQFF
clone_size: NA; d_call: TRBD1; v_call: TRBV28; j_call: TRBJ2-3; cdr3_nt: TGTGCCAGCAGAAGAGGGGACAGGGTGGCAGATACGCAGTATTTT; cdr3_aa: CASRRGDRVADTQYF
clone_size: NA; d_call: TRBD1; v_call: TRBV29-1; j_call: TRBJ2-3; cdr3_nt: TGCAGCGTTGGACGCAGGGGGACCACAGATACGCAGTATTTT; cdr3_aa: CSVGRRGTTDTQYF
clone_size: NA; d_call: NA; v_call: TRBV19; j_call: TRBJ1-4; cdr3_nt: TGTGCCAGTAGGCCTGTGGAAGCAGTTAATGAAAAACTGTTTTTT; cdr3_aa: CASRPVEAVNEKLFF
clone_size: NA; d_call: TRBD1; v_call: TRBV28; j_call: TRBJ2-1; cdr3_nt: TGTGCCAGTACAGGGGATCCGCGCGGCTACAATGAGCAGTTCTTC; cdr3_aa: CASTGDPRGYNEQFF
clone_size: NA; d_call: TRBD2; v_call: TRBV4-1; j_call: TRBJ2-7; cdr3_nt: TGCGCCAGCAGCCCCACGACCGGGACTAGCTCCTACGAGCAGTACTTC; cdr3_aa: CASSPTTGTSSYEQYF
clone_size: NA; d_call: TRBD1; v_call: TRBV19; j_call: TRBJ1-2; cdr3_nt: TGTGCCAGTAGTGACAGGGGGCGCGACTATGGCTACACCTTC; cdr3_aa: CASSDRGRDYGYTF
clone_size: NA; d_call: NA; v_call: TRBV5-1; j_call: TRBJ1-1; cdr3_nt: TGCGCCAGCAGCTTGGCCTGGGGGGGAGTTGCCACTGAAGCTTTCTTT; cdr3_aa: CASSLAWGGVATEAFF
clone_size: NA; d_call: NA; v_call: TRBV9; j_call: TRBJ2-1; cdr3_nt: TGTGCCAGCAGCTCGCGGGTAGGCCCGGCTGAGCAGTTCTTC; cdr3_aa: CASSSRVGPAEQFF
clone_size: NA; d_call: NA; v_call: TRBV5-6; j_call: TRBJ2-3; cdr3_nt: TGTGCCAGCAGCGCTGGTGGCAGGGAGAGGTGGGATACGCAGTATTTT; cdr3_aa: CASSAGGRERWDTQYF
clone_size: NA; d_call: TRBD2; v_call: TRBV27; j_call: TRBJ2-7; cdr3_nt: TGTGCCAGCAGTTCGGGACTAGCGGGAGGGCAATCCTACGAGCAGTACTTC; cdr3_aa: CASSSGLAGGQSYEQYF
clone_size: once; d_call: NA; v_call: TRBV9; j_call: TRBJ1-4; cdr3_nt: TGTGCCAGCAGCGCTTCGGGACGGATTAATGAAAAACTGTTTTTT; cdr3_aa: CASSASGRINEKLFF
clone_size: NA; d_call: NA; v_call: TRBV14; j_call: TRBJ2-1; cdr3_nt: TGTGCCAGCAGCCAAGAAGTGGGCCGTGGGCAGTTCTTC; cdr3_aa: CASSQEVGRGQFF
clone_size: NA; d_call: NA; v_call: TRBV14; j_call: TRBJ2-7; cdr3_nt: TGTGCCAGCAGGTACAGGGACGGTGGCTCCTACGAGCAGTACTTC; cdr3_aa: CASRYRDGGSYEQYF
clone_size: once; d_call: NA; v_call: TRBV28; j_call: TRBJ1-2; cdr3_nt: TGTGCCAGCAGTTACCCGGGAGGGCCGGGTGGCTACACCTTC; cdr3_aa: CASSYPGGPGGYTF
clone_size: NA; d_call: TRBD2; v_call: TRBV7-3; j_call: TRBJ2-1; cdr3_nt: TGTGCCAGCAGCTTAGCGGGGGTGAAATACAATGAGCAGTTCTTC; cdr3_aa: CASSLAGVKYNEQFF
clone_size: NA; d_call: NA; v_call: TRBV19; j_call: TRBJ2-3; cdr3_nt: TGTGCCAGTATCGGGAGCACAGATACGCAGTATTTT; cdr3_aa: CASIGSTDTQYF
clone_size: NA; d_call: NA; v_call: TRBV27; j_call: TRBJ2-5; cdr3_nt: TGTGCCAGCAGTCTCAGCCCCGGGACCCGCCAAGAGACCCAGTACTTC; cdr3_aa: CASSLSPGTRQETQYF
clone_size: NA; d_call: TRBD1; v_call: TRBV28; j_call: TRBJ2-7; cdr3_nt: TGTGCCAGCAGAGTTTGGACAGGGGGCTACGAGCAGTACTTC; cdr3_aa: CASRVWTGGYEQYF
clone_size: NA; d_call: NA; v_call: TRBV28; j_call: TRBJ2-1; cdr3_nt: TGTGCCAGCAGTTTTCCGTCACTAGGACGTTACAATGAGCAGTTCTTC; cdr3_aa: CASSFPSLGRYNEQFF
clone_size: NA; d_call: NA; v_call: TRBV28; j_call: TRBJ1-4; cdr3_nt: TGTGCCAGCAGTCCCGGATGGACAGCCGGGAATGAAAAACTGTTTTTT; cdr3_aa: CASSPGWTAGNEKLFF
clone_size: NA; d_call: NA; v_call: TRBV28; j_call: TRBJ2-7; cdr3_nt: TGTGCCAGCAGTTTAGAACAAGTAGAGTACGAGCAGTACTTC; cdr3_aa: CASSLEQVEYEQYF
clone_size: NA; d_call: NA; v_call: TRBV6-1; j_call: TRBJ2-7; cdr3_nt: TGTGCCAGCAGTGAAGCGCAGTACTTC; cdr3_aa: CASSEAQYF
clone_size: NA; d_call: NA; v_call: TRBV28; j_call: TRBJ2-2; cdr3_nt: TGTGCCAGCACTCCGCACGGTGGGGTAGAAACCGGGGAGCTGTTTTTT; cdr3_aa: CASTPHGGVETGELFF
clone_size: NA; d_call: TRBD2; v_call: TRBV19; j_call: TRBJ2-1; cdr3_nt: TGTGCCAGTACCTTACTAGCGGGAGGGCCGGACAATGAGCAGTTCTTC; cdr3_aa: CASTLLAGGPDNEQFF
clone_size: NA; d_call: NA; v_call: TRBV2; j_call: TRBJ1-2; cdr3_nt: TGTGCCAGCATTTTCGAGGGTAACTATGGCTACACCTTC; cdr3_aa: CASIFEGNYGYTF
clone_size: NA; d_call: NA; v_call: TRBV5-6; j_call: TRBJ2-5; cdr3_nt: TGTGCCAGCAGCTCCCTCTCGGGGACCCAGTACTTC; cdr3_aa: CASSSLSGTQYF
clone_size: NA; d_call: NA; v_call: TRBV7-3; j_call: TRBJ2-3; cdr3_nt: TGTGCCAGCAGCTTAACAGAAAGAGATACGCAGTATTTT; cdr3_aa: CASSLTERDTQYF
clone_size: NA; d_call: TRBD2; v_call: TRBV28; j_call: TRBJ2-2; cdr3_nt: TGTGCCAGCAGTTTGTGGGCTAGCGGGAGGGAGGGCACCGGGGAGCTGTTTTTT; cdr3_aa: CASSLWASGREGTGELFF
clone_size: NA; d_call: TRBD2; v_call: TRBV27; j_call: TRBJ2-1; cdr3_nt: TGTGCCAGCAGTTCGGGGACTAGCGGAAACAATGAGCAGTTCTTC; cdr3_aa: CASSSGTSGNNEQFF
clone_size: NA; d_call: NA; v_call: TRBV21-1; j_call: TRBJ2-7; cdr3_nt: TGTGCCTGTAACCGGTACTCCTACGAGCAGTACTTC; cdr3_aa: CACNRYSYEQYF
clone_size: NA; d_call: TRBD1; v_call: TRBV18; j_call: TRBJ1-2; cdr3_nt: TGTGCCAGCTCACCACTGGGACAGGGTTCAGAAGTTGAAGTCTATGGCTACACCTTC; cdr3_aa: CASSPLGQGSEVEVYGYTF
clone_size: NA; d_call: NA; v_call: TRBV6-5; j_call: TRBJ1-2; cdr3_nt: TGTGCCAGCAGTTACGGGGAGGGCTATGGCTACACCTTC; cdr3_aa: CASSYGEGYGYTF
clone_size: once; d_call: NA; v_call: TRBV19; j_call: TRBJ2-1; cdr3_nt: TGTGCCAGTAGTATAGTACAGGGTAGTGAGCAGTTCTTC; cdr3_aa: CASSIVQGSEQFF
clone_size: NA; d_call: TRBD2; v_call: TRBV2; j_call: TRBJ2-7; cdr3_nt: TGTGCCAGCAATGGACTAGCGGGAGTCTACGAGCAGTACTTC; cdr3_aa: CASNGLAGVYEQYF
clone_size: NA; d_call: NA; v_call: TRBV9; j_call: TRBJ2-1; cdr3_nt: TGTGCCAGCAGCCCTAGCTTTTCGAGCTCCTACAATGAGCAGTTCTTC; cdr3_aa: CASSPSFSSSYNEQFF
clone_size: NA; d_call: NA; v_call: TRBV6-1; j_call: TRBJ1-5; cdr3_nt: TGTGCCAGCAGTGAAACAACACAGAATCAGCCCCAGCATTTT; cdr3_aa: CASSETTQNQPQHF
clone_size: NA; d_call: NA; v_call: TRBV27; j_call: TRBJ2-7; cdr3_nt: TGTGCCAGCAGTTTTTTCGGGGGTAACTACGAGCAGTACTTC; cdr3_aa: CASSFFGGNYEQYF